This TCR beta chain was recovered during a study of blood T cell repertoires in COVID-19. The wider study: Sites across the United States, Italy and Spain contributed samples from acute and convalescent COVID-19.

This CDR3 has 15 amino acids. Germline V CDR1 and CDR2: LGHNA, YNFKEQ. With 3 bases clipped from V and 9 bases from J, the junction kept 10 bases outside the gene matches. Source study methods: Estimation of nucleated cell counts relied on the amplification of reference gene primers. Sequenced by immunoSEQ multiplex PCR; TCRdb stores in-frame clones only, minus some. V and J calls and clone size are copied from that table; D and trimming were computed from the DNA. The sample lists about 200,000 clones, more than 75% seen once, with 6.5% to 9% in the top ten. This receptor was taken from a middle-aged woman with acute COVID-19. Sequenced material: PBMCs or T cells enriched from blood (not recorded which). V gene TRBV4-2 combines with J gene TRBJ1-3; 8 nucleotides line up with TRBD1. CDR3 sequence reads: CASSQTQGGLGTIYF. CDR3 in DNA: TGTGCCAGCAGCCAGACACAGGGGGGTTTGGGCACCATATATTTT.